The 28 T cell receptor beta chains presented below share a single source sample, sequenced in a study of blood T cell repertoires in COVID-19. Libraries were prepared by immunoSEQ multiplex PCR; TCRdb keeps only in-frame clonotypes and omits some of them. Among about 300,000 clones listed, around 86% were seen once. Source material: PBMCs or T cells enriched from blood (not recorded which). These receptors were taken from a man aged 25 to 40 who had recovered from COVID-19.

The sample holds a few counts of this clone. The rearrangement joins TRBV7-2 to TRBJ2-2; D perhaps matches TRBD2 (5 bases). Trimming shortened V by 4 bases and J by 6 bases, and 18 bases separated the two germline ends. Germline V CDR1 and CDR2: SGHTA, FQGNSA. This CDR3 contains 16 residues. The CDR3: CASSSFGPNGAGELFF. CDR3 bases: TGTGCCAGCAGCTCTTTTGGTCCTAACGGGGCCGGGGAGCTGTTTTTT.

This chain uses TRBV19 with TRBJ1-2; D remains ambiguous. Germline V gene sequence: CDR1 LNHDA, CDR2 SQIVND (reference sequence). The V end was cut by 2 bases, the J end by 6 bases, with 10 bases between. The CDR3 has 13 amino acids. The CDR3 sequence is CASSITSRDGYTF. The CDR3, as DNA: TGTGCCAGTAGTATAACTTCTCGAGATGGCTACACCTTC.

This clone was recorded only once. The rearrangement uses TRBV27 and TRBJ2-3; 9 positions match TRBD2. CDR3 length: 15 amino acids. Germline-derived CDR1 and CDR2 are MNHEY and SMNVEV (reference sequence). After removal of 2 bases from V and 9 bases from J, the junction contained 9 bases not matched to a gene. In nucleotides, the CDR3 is TGTGCCAGCAGTTTAGGGGGACTAGCTCCGAAGACGCAGTATTTT. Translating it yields CASSLGGLAPKTQYF.

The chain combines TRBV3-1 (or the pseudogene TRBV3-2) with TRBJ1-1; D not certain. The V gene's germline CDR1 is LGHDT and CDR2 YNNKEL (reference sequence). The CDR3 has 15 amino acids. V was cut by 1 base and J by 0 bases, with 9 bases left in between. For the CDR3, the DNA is TGTGCCAGCAGCCAAGGGGTACAGATGAACACTGAAGCTTTCTTT. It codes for CASSQGVQMNTEAFF.

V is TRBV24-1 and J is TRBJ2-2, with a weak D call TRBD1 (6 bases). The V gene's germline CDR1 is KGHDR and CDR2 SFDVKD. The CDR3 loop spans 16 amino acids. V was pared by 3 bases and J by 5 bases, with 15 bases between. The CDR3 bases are TGTGCCACCAGTGATATAACAGGGTCTCGAACCGGGGAGCTGTTTTTT. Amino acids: CATSDITGSRTGELFF.

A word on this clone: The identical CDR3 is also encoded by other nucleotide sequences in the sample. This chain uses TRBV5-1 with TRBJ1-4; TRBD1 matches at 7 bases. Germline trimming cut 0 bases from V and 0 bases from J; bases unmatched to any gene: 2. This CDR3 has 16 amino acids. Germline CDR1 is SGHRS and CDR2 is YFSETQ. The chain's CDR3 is CASSLGQGATNEKLFF. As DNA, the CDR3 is TGCGCCAGCAGCTTGGGACAGGGAGCAACTAATGAAAAACTGTTTTTT.

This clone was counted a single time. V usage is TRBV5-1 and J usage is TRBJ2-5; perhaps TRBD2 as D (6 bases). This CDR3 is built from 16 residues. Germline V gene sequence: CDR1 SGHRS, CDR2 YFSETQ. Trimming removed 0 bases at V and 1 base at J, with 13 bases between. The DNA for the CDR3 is TGCGCCAGCAGCTTGGGGACACGGGGGACCCAAGAGACCCAGTACTTC. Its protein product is CASSLGTRGTQETQYF.

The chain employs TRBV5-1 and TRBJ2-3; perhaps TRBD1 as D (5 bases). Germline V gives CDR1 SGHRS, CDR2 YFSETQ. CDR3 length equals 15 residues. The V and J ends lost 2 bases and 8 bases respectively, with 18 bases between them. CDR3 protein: CASSLVSGSIGTQYF. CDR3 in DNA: TGCGCCAGCAGCTTAGTCTCAGGGTCAATCGGTACGCAGTATTTT.

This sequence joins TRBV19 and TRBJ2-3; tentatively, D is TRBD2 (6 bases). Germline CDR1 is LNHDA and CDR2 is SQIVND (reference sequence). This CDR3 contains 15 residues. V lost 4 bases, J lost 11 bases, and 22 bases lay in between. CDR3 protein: CASSTRDWKEVRQYF. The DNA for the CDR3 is TGTGCCAGTAGTACCCGGGACTGGAAGGAAGTTAGGCAGTATTTT. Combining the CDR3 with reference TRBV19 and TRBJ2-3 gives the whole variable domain DGGITQSPKYLFRKEGQNVTLSCEQNLNHDAMYWYRQDPGQGLRLIYYSQIVNDFQKGDIAEGYSVSREKKESFPLTVTSAQKNPTAFYLCASSTRDWKEVRQYFGPGTRLTVL.

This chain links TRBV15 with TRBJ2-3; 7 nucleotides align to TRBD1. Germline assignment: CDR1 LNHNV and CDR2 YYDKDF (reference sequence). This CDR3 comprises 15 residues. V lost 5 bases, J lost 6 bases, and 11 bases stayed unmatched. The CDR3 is CATSGRQGRIDTQYF. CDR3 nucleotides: TGTGCCACCAGCGGAAGACAGGGTCGGATCGATACGCAGTATTTT.

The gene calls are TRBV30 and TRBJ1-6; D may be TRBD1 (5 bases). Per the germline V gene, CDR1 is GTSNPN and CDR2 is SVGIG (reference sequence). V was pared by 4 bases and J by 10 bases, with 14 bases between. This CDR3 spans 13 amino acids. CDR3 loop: CAWKGNGGSPLHF. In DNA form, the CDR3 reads TGTGCCTGGAAGGGCAACGGGGGATCACCCCTCCACTTT.

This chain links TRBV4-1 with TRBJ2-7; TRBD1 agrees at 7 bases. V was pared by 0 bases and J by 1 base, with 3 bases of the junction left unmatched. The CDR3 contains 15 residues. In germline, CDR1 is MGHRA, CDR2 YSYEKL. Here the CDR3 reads CASSQEETGSYEQYF. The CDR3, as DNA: TGCGCCAGCAGCCAAGAAGAGACAGGGTCCTACGAGCAGTACTTC.

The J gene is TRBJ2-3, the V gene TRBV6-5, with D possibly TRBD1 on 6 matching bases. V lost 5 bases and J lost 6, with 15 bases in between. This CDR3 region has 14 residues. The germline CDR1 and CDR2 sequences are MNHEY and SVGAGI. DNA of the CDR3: TGTGCCAGCAGTCTTGATACAGGGTACGATACGCAGTATTTT. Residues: CASSLDTGYDTQYF.

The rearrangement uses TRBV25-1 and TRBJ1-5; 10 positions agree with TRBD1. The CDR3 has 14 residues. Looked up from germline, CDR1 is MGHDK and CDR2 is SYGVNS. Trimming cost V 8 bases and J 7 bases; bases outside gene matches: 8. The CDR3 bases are TGTGCCAGCCGTTCGGACAGGGGGGAACAGCCCCAGCATTTT. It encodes CASRSDRGEQPQHF. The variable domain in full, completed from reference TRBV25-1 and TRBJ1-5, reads EADIYQTPRYLVIGTGKKITLECSQTMGHDKMYWYQQDPGMELHLIHYSYGVNSTEKGDLSSESTVSRIRTEHFPLTLESARPSHTSQYLCASRSDRGEQPQHFGDGTRLSIL.

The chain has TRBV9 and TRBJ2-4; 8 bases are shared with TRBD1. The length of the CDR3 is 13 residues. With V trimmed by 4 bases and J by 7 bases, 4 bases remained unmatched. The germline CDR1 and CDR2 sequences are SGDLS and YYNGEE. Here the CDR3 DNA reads TGTGCCAGCAGCCCCAGGACAGGGAACATTCAGTACTTC. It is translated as CASSPRTGNIQYF.

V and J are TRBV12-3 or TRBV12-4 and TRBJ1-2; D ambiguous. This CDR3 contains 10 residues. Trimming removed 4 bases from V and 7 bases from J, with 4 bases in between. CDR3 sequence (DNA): TGTGCCAGCAGTTCCCGTGGCTACACCTTC. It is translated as CASSSRGYTF.

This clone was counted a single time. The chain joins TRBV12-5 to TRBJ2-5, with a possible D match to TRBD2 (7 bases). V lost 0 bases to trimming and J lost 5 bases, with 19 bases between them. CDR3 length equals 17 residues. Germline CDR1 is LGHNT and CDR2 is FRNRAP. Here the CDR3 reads CASGLVRGAQGGETQYF. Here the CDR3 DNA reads TGTGCTAGTGGTTTGGTACGGGGGGCACAGGGAGGGGAGACCCAGTACTTC.

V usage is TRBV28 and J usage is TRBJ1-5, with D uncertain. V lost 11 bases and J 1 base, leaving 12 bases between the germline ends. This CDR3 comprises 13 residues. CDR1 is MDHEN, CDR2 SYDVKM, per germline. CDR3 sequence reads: CASASGSNQPQHF. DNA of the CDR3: TGTGCCTCCGCGTCGGGAAGCAATCAGCCCCAGCATTTT.

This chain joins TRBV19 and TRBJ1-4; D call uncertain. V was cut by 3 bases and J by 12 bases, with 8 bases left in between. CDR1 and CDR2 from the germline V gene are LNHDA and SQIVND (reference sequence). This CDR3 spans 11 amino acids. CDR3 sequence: CASSISNQLFF. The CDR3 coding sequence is TGTGCCAGTAGTATTTCTAACCAACTGTTTTTT.

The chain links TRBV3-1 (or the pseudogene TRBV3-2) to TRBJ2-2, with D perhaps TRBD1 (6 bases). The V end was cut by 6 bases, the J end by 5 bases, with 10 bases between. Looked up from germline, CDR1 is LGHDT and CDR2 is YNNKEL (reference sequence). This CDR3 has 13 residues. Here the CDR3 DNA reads TGTGCCAGCAGTACGAGGGGGACCGGGGAGCTGTTTTTT. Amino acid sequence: CASSTRGTGELFF.

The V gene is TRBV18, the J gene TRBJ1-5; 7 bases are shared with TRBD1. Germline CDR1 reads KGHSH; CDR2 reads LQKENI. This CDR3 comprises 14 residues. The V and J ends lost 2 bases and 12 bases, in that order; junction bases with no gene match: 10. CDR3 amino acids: CASSPGTEPSGQHF. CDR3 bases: TGTGCCAGCTCACCAGGGACAGAACCTTCCGGCCAGCATTTT.

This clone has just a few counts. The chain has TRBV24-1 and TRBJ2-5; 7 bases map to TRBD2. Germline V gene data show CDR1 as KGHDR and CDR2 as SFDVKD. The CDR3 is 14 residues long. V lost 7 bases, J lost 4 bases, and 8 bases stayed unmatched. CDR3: CATSLNGGRETQYF. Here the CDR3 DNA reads TGTGCCACCAGCCTAAACGGGGGGAGAGAGACCCAGTACTTC.

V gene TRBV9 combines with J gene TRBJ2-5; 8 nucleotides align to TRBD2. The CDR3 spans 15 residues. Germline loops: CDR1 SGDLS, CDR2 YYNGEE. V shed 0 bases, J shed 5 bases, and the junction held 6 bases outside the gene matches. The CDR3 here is CASSVGGSGIETQYF. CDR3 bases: TGTGCCAGCAGCGTAGGAGGTAGCGGGATTGAGACCCAGTACTTC.

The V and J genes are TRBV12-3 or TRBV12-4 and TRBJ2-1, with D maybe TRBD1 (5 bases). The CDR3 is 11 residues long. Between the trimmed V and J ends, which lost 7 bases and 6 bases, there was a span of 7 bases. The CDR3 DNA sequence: TGTGCCAGCACCCAGGGCAATGAGCAGTTCTTC. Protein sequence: CASTQGNEQFF.

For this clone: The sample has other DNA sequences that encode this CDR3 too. CDR3 sequence (DNA): TGTGCCAGCAGTTTATCTAGCGGGGGCTCCTACGAGCAGTACTTC. It yields the protein CASSLSSGGSYEQYF. The rearrangement joins TRBV28 to TRBJ2-7, with 10 nucleotides matching TRBD2. Unmatched junction bases numbered 0, after V lost 1 base and J lost 0 bases. Per germline, CDR1 MDHEN and CDR2 SYDVKM. The CDR3 spans 15 residues.

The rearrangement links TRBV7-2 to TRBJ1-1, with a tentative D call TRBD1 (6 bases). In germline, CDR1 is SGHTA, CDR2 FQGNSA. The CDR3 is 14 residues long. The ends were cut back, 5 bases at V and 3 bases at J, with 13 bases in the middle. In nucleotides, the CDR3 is TGTGCCAGCAGCCTATCAGGGGCCGACACTGAAGCTTTCTTT. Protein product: CASSLSGADTEAFF.

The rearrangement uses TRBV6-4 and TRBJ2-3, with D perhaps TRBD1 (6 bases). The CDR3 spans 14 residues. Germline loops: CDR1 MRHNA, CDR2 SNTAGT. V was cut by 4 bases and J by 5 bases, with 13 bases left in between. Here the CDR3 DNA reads TGTGCCAGCAGTGCTCGTCAGGGGCGAGATACGCAGTATTTT. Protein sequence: CASSARQGRDTQYF.

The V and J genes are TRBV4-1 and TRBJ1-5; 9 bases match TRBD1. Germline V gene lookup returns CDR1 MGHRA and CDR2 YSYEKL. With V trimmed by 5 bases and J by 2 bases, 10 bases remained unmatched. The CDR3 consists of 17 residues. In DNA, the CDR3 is TGCGCCAGCAGCGACCGGGACAGGGTTTTCGGCAATCAGCCCCAGCATTTT. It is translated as CASSDRDRVFGNQPQHF.